This T cell receptor (beta chain) was recovered during a study of Ad26.COV2.S vaccination and SARS-CoV-2 variants. Study overall: The authors gave Ad26.COV2.S intramuscularly, either once or twice 56 days apart.

Treatment denoted: 19 received Ad26.COV2.S at low or high dose, single or two shots; 5 received placebo; per-sample allocation not given. The samples were gathered on day 63 after the first injection of vaccine or placebo. An adult aged 18-55 years in Boston served as the donor. The CDR3 sequence is 14 residues long. V was pared by 3 bases and J by 3 bases, with 6 bases of the junction left unmatched. CDR1 is GTSNPN and CDR2 is SVGIG in the germline V gene (reference sequence). Using immunoSEQ multiplex PCR, the repertoire was profiled, and TCRdb retains in-frame clones only, with some absent. The table shows about 350,000 clones, with about 85% occurring only once.

The chain uses TRBV30 and TRBJ1-2; the match to TRBD1 covers 8 bases. The sequencing used peripheral blood, collected in a trial of Ad26.COV2.S vaccine versus placebo. This clonotype was obtained from a person between 18 and 65 years old who received the Ad26.COV2.S COVID-19 vaccine or a placebo. CDR3 sequence (DNA): TGTGCCTGGAGCCCGGACAGGGCCTACTATGGCTACACCTTC. It encodes CAWSPDRAYYGYTF.